The clone carrying this TCR beta chain was detected only once. CDR3 length equals 15 residues. Germline-derived CDR1 and CDR2 are MNHNY and SVGAGI (reference sequence). Unmatched junction bases numbered 5, after V lost 3 bases and J lost 4 bases. TCRdb's copy holds only in-frame clones and misses some; the assay was immunoSEQ multiplex PCR. This sample has roughly 11,000 clones, with around 76% found just once. The data stem from a study of PD-1 blockade in classical Hodgkin lymphoma. Time point specified: cycle 4 day 1 (C4D1), after six to seven weeks of nivolumab. Patients all relapsed after autologous stem cell transplantation, and there was variation in brentuximab vedotin exposure. From thawed PBMCs, CD4+ T cells were purified using magnetic negative selection.

The material was CD4+ T cells from blood, obtained before the fourth cycle of nivolumab. The rearrangement uses TRBV6-6 and TRBJ2-5, with 10 bases fitting TRBD2. This sequence was found in a human donor with classical Hodgkin lymphoma. CDR3 sequence (DNA): TGTGCCAGCAGTTATCCGAGCGGGAGGGGAGAGACCCAGTACTTC. As protein: CASSYPSGRGETQYF.